This T cell receptor (beta chain) was captured by sequencing in a study of T cell responses to AZD1222 COVID-19 vaccine. Overall study findings and caveats: Variant regions that are unmutated are reportedly the target of nearly half of spike-specific TCRs. Repertoire sampling occurred only after the peak T cell response. Clonal diversity may have been underestimated in mostly white British donors.

CDR1 and CDR2 from the germline V gene are SGHAT and FQNNGV. V shed 5 bases and J 6 bases; nucleotides not matched to a gene: 5. CDR3 length equals 14 residues. Measured with immunoSEQ multiplex PCR; TCRdb has only the in-frame clones, and not every one. Of 65,000 to 90,000 clones in the sample, 86% were seen once. Details on this clone: Its matching antigen is unknown.

This TCR was recovered from an adult in good health. The chain carries TRBV11-2 and TRBJ1-3, with 9 bases fitting TRBD1. The material sequenced was peripheral blood, taken on day 0 of AZD1222 vaccination. The CDR3 DNA reads TGTGCCAGCAGCCCCGGACAGGGGATAAACACCATATATTTT. This codes for CASSPGQGINTIYF.